Below, one T cell receptor beta chain is given with its context. Its target is unknown. The data belong to a study of T cell repertoires in cytomegalovirus infection. As for the study in general: HLA-C-restricted CMV epitopes, recently identified, and well-studied HLA-B-restricted ones were used by the study. Public TCR beta signatures were indicative of both CMV infection and a matching HLA type.

Study outcomes and limitations: The study identified carriers of CMV plus the relevant HLA from cumulative public TCR beta family frequency. In two of eight donors, the top clonotype was HLA-C-restricted CMV-specific.

Germline CDR1 and CDR2: MNHNS and SASEGT. V lost 3 bases, J lost 7 bases, and 10 bases lay in between. This CDR3 spans 14 amino acids. A single record per CDR3 protein comes from TCRdb applying MiXCR to the reads. The sample has roughly 990,000 distinct CDR3 sequences, 30% to 40% seen once. The material was cultured CD8+ T cells from PBMCs, obtained from culture after CMV antigen stimulation. The receptor was derived from a human donor in good health (CMV status not recorded). Some clones in this sample may be carry-over from other donors' samples. The J gene is TRBJ1-6, the V gene TRBV6-1; D gene ambiguous. Written as DNA, the CDR3 is TGTGCCAGCAGTGACCCGTTATTAAATTCACCCCTCCACTTT. This codes for CASSDPLLNSPLHF.